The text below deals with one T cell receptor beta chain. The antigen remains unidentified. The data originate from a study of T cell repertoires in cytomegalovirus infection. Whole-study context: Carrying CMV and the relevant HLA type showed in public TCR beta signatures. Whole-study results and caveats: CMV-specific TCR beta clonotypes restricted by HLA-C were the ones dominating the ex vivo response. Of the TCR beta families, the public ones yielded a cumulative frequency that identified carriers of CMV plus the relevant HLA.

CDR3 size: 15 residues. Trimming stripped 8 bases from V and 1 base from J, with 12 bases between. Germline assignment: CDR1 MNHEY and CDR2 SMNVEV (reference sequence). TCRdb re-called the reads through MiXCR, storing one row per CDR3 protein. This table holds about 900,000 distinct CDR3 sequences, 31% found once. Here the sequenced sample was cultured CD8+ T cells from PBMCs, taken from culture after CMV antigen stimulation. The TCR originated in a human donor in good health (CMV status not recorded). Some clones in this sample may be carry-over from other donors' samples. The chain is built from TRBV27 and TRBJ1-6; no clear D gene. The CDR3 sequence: CASAPGSSYNSPLHF. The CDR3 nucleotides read TGTGCCAGCGCCCCAGGATCGTCCTATAATTCACCCCTCCACTTT.